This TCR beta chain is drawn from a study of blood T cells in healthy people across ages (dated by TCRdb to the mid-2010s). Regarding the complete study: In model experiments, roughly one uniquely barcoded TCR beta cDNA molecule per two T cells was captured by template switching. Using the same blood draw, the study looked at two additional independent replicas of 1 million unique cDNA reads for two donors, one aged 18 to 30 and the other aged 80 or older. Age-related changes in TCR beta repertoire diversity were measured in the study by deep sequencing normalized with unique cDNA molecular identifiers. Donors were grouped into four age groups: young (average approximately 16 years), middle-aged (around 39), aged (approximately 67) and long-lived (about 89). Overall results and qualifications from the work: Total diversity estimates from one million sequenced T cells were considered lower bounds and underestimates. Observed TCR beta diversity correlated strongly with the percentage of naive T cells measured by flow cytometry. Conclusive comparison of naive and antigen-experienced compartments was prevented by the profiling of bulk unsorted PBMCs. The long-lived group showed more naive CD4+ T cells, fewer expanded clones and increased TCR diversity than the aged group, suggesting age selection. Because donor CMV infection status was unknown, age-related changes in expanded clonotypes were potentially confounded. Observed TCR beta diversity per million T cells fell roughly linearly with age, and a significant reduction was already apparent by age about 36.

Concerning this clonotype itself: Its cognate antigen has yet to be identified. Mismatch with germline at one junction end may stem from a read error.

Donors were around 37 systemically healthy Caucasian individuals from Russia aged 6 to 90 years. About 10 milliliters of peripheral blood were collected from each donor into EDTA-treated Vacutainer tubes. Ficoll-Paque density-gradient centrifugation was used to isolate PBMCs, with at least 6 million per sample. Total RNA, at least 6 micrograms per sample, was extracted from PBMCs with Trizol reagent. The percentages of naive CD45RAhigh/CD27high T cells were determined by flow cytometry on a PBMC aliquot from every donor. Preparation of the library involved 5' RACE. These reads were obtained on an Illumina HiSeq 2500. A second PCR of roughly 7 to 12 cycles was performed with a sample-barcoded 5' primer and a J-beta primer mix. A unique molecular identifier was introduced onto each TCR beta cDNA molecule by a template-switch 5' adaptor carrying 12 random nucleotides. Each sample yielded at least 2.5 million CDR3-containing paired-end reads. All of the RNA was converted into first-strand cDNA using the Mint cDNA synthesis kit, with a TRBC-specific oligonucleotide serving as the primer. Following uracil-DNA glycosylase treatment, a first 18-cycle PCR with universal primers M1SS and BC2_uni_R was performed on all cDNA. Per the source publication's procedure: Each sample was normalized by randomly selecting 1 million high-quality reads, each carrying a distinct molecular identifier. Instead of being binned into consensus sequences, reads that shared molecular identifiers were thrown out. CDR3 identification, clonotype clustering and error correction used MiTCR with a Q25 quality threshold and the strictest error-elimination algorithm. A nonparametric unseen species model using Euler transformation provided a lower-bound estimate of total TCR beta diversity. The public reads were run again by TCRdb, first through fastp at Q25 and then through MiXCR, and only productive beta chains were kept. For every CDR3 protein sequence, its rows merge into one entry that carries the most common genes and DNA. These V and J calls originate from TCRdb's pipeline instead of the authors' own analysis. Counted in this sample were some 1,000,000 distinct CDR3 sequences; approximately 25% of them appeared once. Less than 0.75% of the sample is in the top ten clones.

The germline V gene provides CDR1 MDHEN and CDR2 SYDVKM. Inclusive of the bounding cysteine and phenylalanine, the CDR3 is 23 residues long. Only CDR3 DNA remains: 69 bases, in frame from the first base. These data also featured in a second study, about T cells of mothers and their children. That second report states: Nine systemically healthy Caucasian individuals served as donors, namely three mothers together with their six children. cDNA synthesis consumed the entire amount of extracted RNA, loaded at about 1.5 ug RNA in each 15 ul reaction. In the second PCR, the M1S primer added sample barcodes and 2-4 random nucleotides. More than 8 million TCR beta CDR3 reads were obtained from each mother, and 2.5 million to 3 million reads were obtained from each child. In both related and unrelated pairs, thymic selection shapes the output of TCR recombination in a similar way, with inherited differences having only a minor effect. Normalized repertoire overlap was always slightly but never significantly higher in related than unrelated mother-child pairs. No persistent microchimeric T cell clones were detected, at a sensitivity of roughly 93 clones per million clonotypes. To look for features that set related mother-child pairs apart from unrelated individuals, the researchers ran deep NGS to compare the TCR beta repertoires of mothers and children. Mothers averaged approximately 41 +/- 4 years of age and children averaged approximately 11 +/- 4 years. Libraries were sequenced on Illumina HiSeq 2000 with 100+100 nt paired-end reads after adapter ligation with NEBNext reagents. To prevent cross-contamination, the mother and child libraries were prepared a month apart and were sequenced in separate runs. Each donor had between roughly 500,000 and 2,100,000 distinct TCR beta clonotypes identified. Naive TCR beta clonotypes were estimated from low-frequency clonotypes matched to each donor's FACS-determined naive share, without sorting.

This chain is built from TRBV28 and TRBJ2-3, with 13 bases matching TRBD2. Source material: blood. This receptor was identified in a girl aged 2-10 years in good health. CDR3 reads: CASLTLGTSGTENREVRTDTQYF. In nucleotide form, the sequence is TGTGCCAGCCTAACCTTAGGGACTAGCGGGACCGAAAACCGGGAGGTTCGCACCGATACGCAGTATTTT. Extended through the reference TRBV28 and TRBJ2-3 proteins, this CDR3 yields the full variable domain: DVKVTQSSRYLVKRTGEKVFLECVQDMDHENMFWYRQDPGLGLRLIYFSYDVKMKEKGDIPEGYSVSREKKERFSLILESASTNQTSMYLCASLTLGTSGTENREVRTDTQYFGPGTRLTVL.